A single sample gave rise to the 11 T cell receptor beta chains below, sequenced in a study of blood T cell repertoires in COVID-19 (dated by TCRdb to 2018 to 2020). Libraries were prepared through the immunoSEQ multiplex PCR assay. The source is immuneACCESS, and TCRdb retained only in-frame sequences with V and J called. Part of the clones is not carried over; for the studies checked, unresolved V genes explain less than half of this, and the remainder is unexplained. Within this sample are 300,000 to 350,000 clones, with approximately 85% of them counted one time only. The ten largest clones take up 2.2% of the sample. The sample comprised PBMCs or T cells enriched from blood (not recorded which). The receptor set was obtained from a young man who had recovered from COVID-19.

The V gene is TRBV11-2, the J gene TRBJ2-7, with TRBD1 as a possible D gene (6 bases). This CDR3 spans 14 amino acids. The V gene lost 3 bases and the J gene lost 4 bases, with 13 bases spanning the gap. CDR1 is SGHAT and CDR2 is FQNNGV in the germline V gene. The CDR3 spells CASSLFLQGYEQYF. In nucleotides, the CDR3 is TGTGCCAGCAGCTTGTTCTTACAGGGTTACGAGCAGTACTTC.

This clone showed up just a few times. CDR3: CATPTGNSYEQYF. CDR3 nucleotide sequence: TGTGCCACCCCGACAGGGAACTCCTACGAGCAGTACTTC. The chain joins TRBV7-9 to TRBJ2-7, with 7 bases matching TRBD1. This CDR3 has 13 residues. Germline CDR1 and CDR2: SEHNR and FQNEAQ (reference sequence). The V segment lost 10 bases and the J segment 0 bases; nucleotides outside the gene matches: 6.

This clone was detected only once. The chain uses TRBV2 and TRBJ1-5; 8 positions match TRBD1. J lost 9 bases, V lost 4 bases, and 14 bases had no gene match. The CDR3 consists of 16 residues. Germline values: CDR1 SNHLY, CDR2 FYNNEI. CDR3 nucleotides: TGTGCCAGCAGTGTGCAGGGGGCTGTTTACATCGCGCCCCAGCATTTT. This gives the protein CASSVQGAVYIAPQHF.

The table lists this clone with a count of one. The chain has TRBV18 and TRBJ2-1; the match to TRBD2 covers 8 bases. Trimming cost V 0 bases and J 5 bases; bases outside gene matches: 6. This CDR3 comprises 16 residues. The germline CDR1 and CDR2 sequences are KGHSH and LQKENI. The CDR3 DNA is TGTGCCAGCTCACCACCGTACGGGGGGGCCGACAATGAGCAGTTCTTC. As protein: CASSPPYGGADNEQFF.

The chain links TRBV7-2 to TRBJ1-6; no firm D call. V gave up 1 base and J gave up 6 bases, with 13 bases separating them. CDR1 SGHTA and CDR2 FQGNSA come from the germline V gene. The CDR3 has 16 amino acids. The CDR3, as DNA: TGTGCCAGCAGCTTAGGCCAGGTCTCAAGTAATTCACCCCTCCACTTT. Translating it yields CASSLGQVSSNSPLHF. The whole variable domain, remainder taken from reference TRBV7-2 and TRBJ1-6, is GAGVSQSPSNKVTEKGKDVELRCDPISGHTALYWYRQSLGQGLEFLIYFQGNSAPDKSGLPSDRFSAERTGGSVSTLTIQRTQQEDSAVYLCASSLGQVSSNSPLHFGNGTRLTVT.

The chain employs TRBV5-1 and TRBJ2-1; D unclear. Trimming shortened V by 1 base and J by 3 bases, and 11 bases separated the two germline ends. Germline V lookup: CDR1 SGHRS, CDR2 YFSETQ. The CDR3 runs 15 residues. CDR3 nucleotides: TGCGCCAGCAGCTTGAGTTTACAGCACTACAATGAGCAGTTCTTC. Protein product: CASSLSLQHYNEQFF.

This chain links TRBV19 with TRBJ1-4, with D maybe TRBD1 (6 bases). The CDR3 totals 15 residues. CDR1 LNHDA and CDR2 SQIVND come from the germline V gene (reference sequence). V was cut by 0 bases and J by 5 bases, with 10 bases left in between. CDR3 protein: CASSIDLGHNEKLFF. The CDR3 DNA reads TGTGCCAGTAGTATAGATCTGGGACACAATGAAAAACTGTTTTTT. The full variable domain, completed using reference TRBV19 and TRBJ1-4, is DGGITQSPKYLFRKEGQNVTLSCEQNLNHDAMYWYRQDPGQGLRLIYYSQIVNDFQKGDIAEGYSVSREKKESFPLTVTSAQKNPTAFYLCASSIDLGHNEKLFFGSGTQLSVL.

The gene calls are TRBV20-1 and TRBJ1-3; tentative D call: TRBD1 (6 bases). The CDR3 has 15 residues. The V and J ends lost 5 bases and 1 base respectively, with 15 bases between them. From germline, CDR1 is DFQATT and CDR2 SNEGSKA (reference sequence). The CDR3 DNA follows: TGCAGTGCTCGTGCCCGCGGACAGTCTGGAAACACCATATATTTT. Encoded protein: CSARARGQSGNTIYF.

The gene calls are TRBV19 and TRBJ2-5; 10 bases fit TRBD1. The CDR3 totals 14 residues. V dropped 4 bases and J dropped 2; count of bases not matched to a gene: 1. Germline-derived CDR1 and CDR2 are LNHDA and SQIVND (reference sequence). The CDR3 spells CASSRTGGQETQYF. The CDR3 DNA reads as TGTGCCAGTAGTAGGACAGGGGGACAAGAGACCCAGTACTTC.

The chain links TRBV20-1 to TRBJ2-1; 13 bases map to TRBD2. Germline CDR1 and CDR2: DFQATT and SNEGSKA (reference sequence). The V segment lost 3 bases and the J segment 7 bases; nucleotides outside the gene matches: 6. This CDR3 is built from 15 residues. CDR3 nucleotide sequence: TGCAGTGCTAGTCGGACTAGCGGGGGTGGGAATGAGCAGTTCTTC. Amino acid sequence: CSASRTSGGGNEQFF.

This clone was counted a single time. This chain connects TRBV30 to TRBJ1-1; maybe TRBD1 (5 bases). Germline lookup yields CDR1 GTSNPN and CDR2 SVGIG (reference sequence). V was clipped by 8 bases and J by 10 bases, with 20 bases between them. CDR3 length: 12 residues. The CDR3 nucleotides are TGTGCCGGCGGTAGGGGTGGTTCGTCAGCTTTCTTT. This translates into CAGGRGGSSAFF.